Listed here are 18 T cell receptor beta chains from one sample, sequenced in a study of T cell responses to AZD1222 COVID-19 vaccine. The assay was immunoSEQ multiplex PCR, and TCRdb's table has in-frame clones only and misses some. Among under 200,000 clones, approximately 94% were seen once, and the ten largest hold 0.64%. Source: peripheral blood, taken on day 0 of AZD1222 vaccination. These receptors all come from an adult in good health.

The CDR3 bases are TGTGCCAGCAGACTGGGGGGCGGTGAGCAGTTCTTC. It codes for CASRLGGGEQFF. V is TRBV25-1 and J is TRBJ2-1; D possibly uses TRBD1 or TRBD2 (6 bases each). The germline V and J ends were trimmed by 6 bases and 9 bases, with 12 bases remaining between them. The CDR3 is 12 residues long. In germline, CDR1 is MGHDK, CDR2 SYGVNS.

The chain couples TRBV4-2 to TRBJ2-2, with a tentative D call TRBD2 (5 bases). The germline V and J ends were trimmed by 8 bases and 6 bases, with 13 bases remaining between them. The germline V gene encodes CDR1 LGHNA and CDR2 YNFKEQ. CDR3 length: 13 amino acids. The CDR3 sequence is CASGSGVSGELFF. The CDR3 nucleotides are TGTGCCAGCGGGAGTGGGGTGTCCGGGGAGCTGTTTTTT.

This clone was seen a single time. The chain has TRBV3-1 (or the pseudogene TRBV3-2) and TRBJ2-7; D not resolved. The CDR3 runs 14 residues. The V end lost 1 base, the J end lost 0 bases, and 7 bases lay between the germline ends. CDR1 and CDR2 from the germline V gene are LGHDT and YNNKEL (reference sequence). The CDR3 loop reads CASSQGVGSYEQYF. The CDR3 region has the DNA TGTGCCAGCAGCCAAGGCGTCGGCTCCTACGAGCAGTACTTC.

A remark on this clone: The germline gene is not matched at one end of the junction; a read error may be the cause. This chain's CDR3 is CTSSEGAAGGYTF. Here the CDR3 DNA reads TGTACCAGCAGTGAAGGGGCAGCGGGTGGCTACACCTTC. The rearrangement links TRBV6-1 to TRBJ1-2, with a tentative D call TRBD1 (5 bases). The CDR3 has 13 residues. The germline gives CDR1 MNHNS, CDR2 SASEGT.

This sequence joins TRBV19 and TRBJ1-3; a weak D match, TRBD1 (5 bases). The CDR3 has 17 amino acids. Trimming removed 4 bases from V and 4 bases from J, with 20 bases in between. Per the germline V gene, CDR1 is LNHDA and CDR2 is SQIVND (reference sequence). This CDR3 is CASSRLPRGSQGNTIYF. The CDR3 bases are TGTGCCAGTAGTAGGCTTCCGAGGGGCTCGCAGGGAAACACCATATATTTT.

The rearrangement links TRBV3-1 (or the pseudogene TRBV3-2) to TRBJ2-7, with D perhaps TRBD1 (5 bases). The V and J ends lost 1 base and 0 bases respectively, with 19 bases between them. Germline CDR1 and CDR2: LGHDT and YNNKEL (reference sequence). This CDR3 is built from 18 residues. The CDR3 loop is CASSQATGSVFSSYEQYF. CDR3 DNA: TGTGCCAGCAGCCAAGCAACAGGTTCTGTTTTTAGCTCCTACGAGCAGTACTTC.

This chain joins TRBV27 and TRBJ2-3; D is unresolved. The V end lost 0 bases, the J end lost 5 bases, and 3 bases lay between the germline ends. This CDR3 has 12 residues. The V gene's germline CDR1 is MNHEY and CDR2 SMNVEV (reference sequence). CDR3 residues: CASSLSKDTQYF. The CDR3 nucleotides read TGTGCCAGCAGTTTATCGAAAGATACGCAGTATTTT.

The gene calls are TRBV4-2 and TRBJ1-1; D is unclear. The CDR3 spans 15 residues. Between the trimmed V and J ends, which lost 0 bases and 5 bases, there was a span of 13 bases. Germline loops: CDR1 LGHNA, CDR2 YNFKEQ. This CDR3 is CASSQDRAQATEAFF. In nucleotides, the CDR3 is TGTGCCAGCAGCCAAGATCGGGCTCAGGCGACTGAAGCTTTCTTT.

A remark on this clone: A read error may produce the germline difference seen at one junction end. CDR3 coding DNA: TGTGCCAGTAGCCGGGACAGGGGGATTCAATACTTC. Its protein product is CASSRDRGIQYF. The chain couples TRBV19 to TRBJ2-4; 11 bases match TRBD1. CDR1 is LNHDA, CDR2 SQIVND, per germline (reference sequence). The CDR3 length is 12 residues.

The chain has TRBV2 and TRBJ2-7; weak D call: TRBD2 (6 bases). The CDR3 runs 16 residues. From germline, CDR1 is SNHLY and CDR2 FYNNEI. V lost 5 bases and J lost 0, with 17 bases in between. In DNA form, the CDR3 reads TGTGCCAGCAGTTCCCCGGGCGGGATCAGCTCCTACGAGCAGTACTTC. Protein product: CASSSPGGISSYEQYF.

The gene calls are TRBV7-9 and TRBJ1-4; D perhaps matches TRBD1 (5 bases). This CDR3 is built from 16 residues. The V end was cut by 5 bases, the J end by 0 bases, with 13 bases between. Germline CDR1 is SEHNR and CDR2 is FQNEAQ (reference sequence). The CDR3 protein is CASSIGTDATNEKLFF. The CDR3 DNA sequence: TGTGCCAGCAGCATCGGGACCGATGCAACTAATGAAAAACTGTTTTTT. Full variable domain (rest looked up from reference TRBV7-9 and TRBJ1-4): DTGVSQNPRHKITKRGQNVTFRCDPISEHNRLYWYRQTLGQGPEFLTYFQNEAQLEKSRLLSDRFSAERPKGSFSTLEIQRTEQGDSAMYLCASSIGTDATNEKLFFGSGTQLSVL.

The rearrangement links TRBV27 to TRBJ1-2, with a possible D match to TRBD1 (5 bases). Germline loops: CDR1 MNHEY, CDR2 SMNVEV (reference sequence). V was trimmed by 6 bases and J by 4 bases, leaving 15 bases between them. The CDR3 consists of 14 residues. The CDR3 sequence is CASSDLAGVYGYTF. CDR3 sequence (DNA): TGTGCCAGCAGCGACCTTGCGGGGGTCTATGGCTACACCTTC.

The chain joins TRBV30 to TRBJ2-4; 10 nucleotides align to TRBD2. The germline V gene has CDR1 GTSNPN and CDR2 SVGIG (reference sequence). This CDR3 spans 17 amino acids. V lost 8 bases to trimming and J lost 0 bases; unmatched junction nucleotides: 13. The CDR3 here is CAIGLAARILAKNIQYF. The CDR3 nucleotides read TGTGCCATTGGACTAGCGGCCAGGATACTAGCCAAAAACATTCAGTACTTC.

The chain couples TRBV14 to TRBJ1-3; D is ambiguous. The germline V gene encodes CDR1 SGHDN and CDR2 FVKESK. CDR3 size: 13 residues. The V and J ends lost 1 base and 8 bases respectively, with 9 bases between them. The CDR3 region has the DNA TGTGCCAGCAGCCAAGGTGGGGTCCACACCATATATTTT. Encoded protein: CASSQGGVHTIYF.

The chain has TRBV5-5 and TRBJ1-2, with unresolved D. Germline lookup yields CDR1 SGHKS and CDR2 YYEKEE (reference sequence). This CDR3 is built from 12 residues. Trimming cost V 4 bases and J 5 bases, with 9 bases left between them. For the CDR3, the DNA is TGTGCCAGCAGCCCCGACTCTTATGGCTACACCTTC. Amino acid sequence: CASSPDSYGYTF.

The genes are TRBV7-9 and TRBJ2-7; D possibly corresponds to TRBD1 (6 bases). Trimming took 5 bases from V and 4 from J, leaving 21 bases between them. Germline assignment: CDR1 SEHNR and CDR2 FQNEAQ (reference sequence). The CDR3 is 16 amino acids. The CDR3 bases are TGTGCCAGCAGCCGTAGCTCGGACAGTGACTGGTACGAGCAGTACTTC. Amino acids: CASSRSSDSDWYEQYF.

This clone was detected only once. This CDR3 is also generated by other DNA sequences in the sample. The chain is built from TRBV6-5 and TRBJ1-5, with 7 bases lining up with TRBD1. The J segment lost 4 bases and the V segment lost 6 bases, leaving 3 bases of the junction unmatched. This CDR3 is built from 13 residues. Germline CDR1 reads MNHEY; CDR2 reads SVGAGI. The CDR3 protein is CASRGQRNQPQHF. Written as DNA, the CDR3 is TGTGCCAGCAGGGGACAGAGAAATCAGCCCCAGCATTTT.

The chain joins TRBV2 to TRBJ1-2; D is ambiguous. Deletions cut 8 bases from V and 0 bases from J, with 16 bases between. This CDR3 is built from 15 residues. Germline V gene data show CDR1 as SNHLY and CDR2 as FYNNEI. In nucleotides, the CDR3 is TGTGCCAGCTCCGGAGGAGGGAGAGCTAACTATGGCTACACCTTC. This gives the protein CASSGGGRANYGYTF.